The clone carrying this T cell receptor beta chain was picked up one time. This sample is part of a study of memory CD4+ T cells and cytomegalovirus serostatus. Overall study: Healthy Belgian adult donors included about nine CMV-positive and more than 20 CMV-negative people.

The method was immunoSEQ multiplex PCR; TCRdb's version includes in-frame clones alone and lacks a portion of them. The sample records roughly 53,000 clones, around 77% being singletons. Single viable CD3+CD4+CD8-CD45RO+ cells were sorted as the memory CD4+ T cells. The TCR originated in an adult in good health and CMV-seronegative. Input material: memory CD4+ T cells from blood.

CDR3 region: CASTETPYPRDEQFF. CDR3 coding DNA: TGTGCCAGCACCGAGACACCGTACCCTCGGGATGAGCAGTTCTTC. This rearrangement joins TRBV6-1 to TRBJ2-1; no clear D. V was shortened by 7 bases and J by 8 bases, with 21 bases between the two germline ends. Per germline, CDR1 MNHNS and CDR2 SASEGT. This CDR3 contains 15 residues.